This entry describes one T cell receptor (beta chain). Study processing details: Reference gene primers were amplified, and this amplification served to estimate nucleated cell counts. This table comes from immunoSEQ multiplex PCR, and its TCRdb copy is limited to in-frame clones, with some not included. That table gives V, J and clone size, and the DNA gave D and trimming. The table lists around 230,000 clones, roughly 87% of them singletons, with 7.2% in the top ten. The data are from a study of blood T cell repertoires in COVID-19. Whole-study context: Material from acute and convalescent COVID-19 was sourced from the United States, Italy and Spain. T cells, B-cell-depleted T cells, or PBMCs provided the cDNA or gDNA that served as material.

This CDR3 comprises 14 residues. V was clipped by 5 bases and J by 3 bases, with 10 bases between them. Germline CDR1 reads KGHDR; CDR2 reads SFDVKD. The clonotype was recovered from a man between 60 and 75 years old who had recovered from COVID-19. The chain uses TRBV24-1 and TRBJ1-5; no clear D gene. Specimen: peripheral blood. The CDR3 DNA is TGTGCCACCAGTGTGAGAGGGAACAATCAGCCCCAGCATTTT. Protein product: CATSVRGNNQPQHF.